The rows below give T cell receptor beta chains drawn from one sample of a study of blood T cells in healthy people across ages. TCRdb redid the calling of the 5' RACE reads with MiXCR, one entry per CDR3 protein. The profile covers 790,000 or so distinct CDR3 sequences, with approximately 53% appearing a single time and roughly 25% taken by the ten largest. The sequenced sample consisted of blood. The source is a man aged 40-55 years in good health. The CDR3 runs from the conserved cysteine through the conserved F or W. D genes are given only for firm matches. Not all rows give a size; the values are once, few, many and, for expanded clones, a class.

v_call,j_call,d_call,clone_size,cdr3_nt,cdr3_aa
TRBV6-2/TRBV6-3,TRBJ1-2,TRBD1,few,TGTGCCAGCAGACCCTCGGGACAGGGGTTCTATGGCTACACCTTC,CASRPSGQGFYGYTF
TRBV12-5,TRBJ2-7,.,.,TGTGCTAGTGGTCTCGCGGCCTGGTACGAGCAGTACTTC,CASGLAAWYEQYF
TRBV28,TRBJ1-4,.,.,TGTGCCAGCAGTCCCCTGTATGGGGGGGAAAAACTGTTTTTT,CASSPLYGGEKLFF
TRBV6-1,TRBJ2-5,TRBD1,.,TGTGCCAGCAGTGATGACAGGGGCGGGACCCAGTACTTC,CASSDDRGGTQYF
TRBV2,TRBJ1-1,.,.,TGTGCCAGCAGTGCGTACGGAACGAACACTGAAGCTTTCTTT,CASSAYGTNTEAFF
TRBV5-1,TRBJ2-3,TRBD1,.,TGCGCCAGCAGCTTGCCCCCCAGCCACGAGACAGGGGATCAAGATACGCAGTATTTT,CASSLPPSHETGDQDTQYF
TRBV7-2,TRBJ2-3,TRBD2,many,TGTGCCAGCAGCTTTCCAGCGGGAGGGACAGATACGCAGTATTTT,CASSFPAGGTDTQYF
TRBV13,TRBJ2-7,TRBD1,.,TGTGCCAGCAGCAAAACCAGACAGGGGATCTCCTACGAGCAGTACTTC,CASSKTRQGISYEQYF
TRBV28,TRBJ1-1,.,.,TGTGCCACCAAATCTCCCCTGGGGAAGAACACTGAAGCTTTCTTT,CATKSPLGKNTEAFF
TRBV4-3,TRBJ2-3,.,few,TGCGCCAGCAGCCAGGGGGCTAGAAGCACAGATACGCAGTATTTT,CASSQGARSTDTQYF
TRBV25-1,TRBJ2-5,.,.,TGTGCCAGCAGTGCGACAGAAGAGACCCAGTACTTC,CASSATEETQYF
TRBV29-1,TRBJ2-1,.,few,TGCAGCGTTGCAATAGCCAGTGAGCAGTTCTTC,CSVAIASEQFF
TRBV11-3,TRBJ2-7,.,few,TGTGCCAGCAGCTTATTGTTTGGAGCCTACGAGCAGTACTTC,CASSLLFGAYEQYF
TRBV7-2,TRBJ2-4,.,.,TGTGCCAGCAGCTTAGTAGTAGGGGGGGGGATGAACATTCAGTACTTC,CASSLVVGGGMNIQYF
TRBV20-1,TRBJ1-2,.,.,TGCAGTGCTATGGCTAATGGCTACACCTTC,CSAMANGYTF
TRBV20-1,TRBJ2-3,.,few,TGCAGTGCTAGCGGGAGTCCGACAGATACGCAGTATTTT,CSASGSPTDTQYF
TRBV7-2,TRBJ2-5,.,.,TGTGCCAGCAGCCCTCCCGGGACTTATGGGGGAGAGACCCAGTACTTC,CASSPPGTYGGETQYF
TRBV7-9,TRBJ2-7,.,few,TGTGCCAGCAGCTTATCTAGCGAACTGTACGAGCAGTACTTC,CASSLSSELYEQYF
TRBV27,TRBJ2-7,.,.,TGTGCCAGCGTCGCAAGGGAGGTTTGGTCTCACGAGCAGTACTTC,CASVAREVWSHEQYF
TRBV20-1,TRBJ2-1,TRBD2,few,TGCAGTGCTAGAGATGACCGGGGGACTAGTTACAATGAGCAGTTCTTC,CSARDDRGTSYNEQFF
TRBV6-6,TRBJ1-4,.,.,TGTGCCAGCAGTTATATGGGCGCAGGGACTAATGAAAAACTGTTTTTT,CASSYMGAGTNEKLFF
TRBV29-1,TRBJ2-5,.,.,TGCAGCGTTGTGGGGGCAGGGAAAGAGACCCAGTACTTC,CSVVGAGKETQYF
TRBV28,TRBJ2-5,TRBD1,.,TGTGCCAGCAGTTCCTCCGGGACAGGGGAAGAGACCCAGTACTTC,CASSSSGTGEETQYF
TRBV20-1,TRBJ2-1,TRBD2,.,TGCAGTGCTCGAGAGGGGCTAGCGGGATACAATGAGCAGTTCTTC,CSAREGLAGYNEQFF
TRBV5-6,TRBJ2-5,.,.,TGTGCCAGCAGCTTGGAGGTCAGGGCGTCAGAGACCCAGTACTTC,CASSLEVRASETQYF
TRBV27,TRBJ2-3,TRBD2,once,TGTGTCAGCGGGACTAGCGGGTACACAGATACGCAGTATTTT,CVSGTSGYTDTQYF
TRBV28,TRBJ1-4,.,.,TGTGCCAGCAGCAAACAACACTTTGCAACTAATGAAAAACTGTTTTTT,CASSKQHFATNEKLFF
TRBV6-5,TRBJ2-7,TRBD1,.,TGTGCCAGCAGTTACTCGCGGACAGGGGTGAACTACGAGCAGTACTTC,CASSYSRTGVNYEQYF
TRBV7-2,TRBJ2-1,TRBD2,.,TGTGCCAGCAGCTCCATAGTAGGGGGGACTAGGGCGAGTGGGGAGCAGTTCTTC,CASSSIVGGTRASGEQFF
TRBV29-1,TRBJ2-1,.,many,TGCAGCGGATTACAGAGCTCCTACAATGAGCAGTTCTTC,CSGLQSSYNEQFF
TRBV20-1,TRBJ2-5,TRBD2,.,TGCAGTGCTAGGAGGACTAGCGGGAGTCAGCAGTACTTC,CSARRTSGSQQYF
TRBV2,TRBJ1-5,TRBD1,.,TGTGCCAGCAGGGAATTCACAGGGGATAATCAGCCCCAGCATTTT,CASREFTGDNQPQHF
TRBV5-6,TRBJ2-2,TRBD1,.,TGTGCCAGCAGCCGGACAGGGGGACCGAACACCGGGGAGCTGTTTTTT,CASSRTGGPNTGELFF
TRBV12-3/TRBV12-4,TRBJ2-3,TRBD2,.,TGTGCCAGCAGTTTAGAGTTAGCGGGAGCTCTGGATACGCAGTATTTT,CASSLELAGALDTQYF
TRBV20-1,TRBJ1-1,.,.,TGCAGTGCTAGGCACAGACAGAACACTGAAGCTTTCTTT,CSARHRQNTEAFF
TRBV18,TRBJ2-7,.,.,TGTGCCAGCTCGCCTCGGGTAGCGGCCTACGAGCAGTACTTC,CASSPRVAAYEQYF
TRBV20-1,TRBJ1-2,.,.,TGCAGTGCCCGGTATCGGACGGCTTGGGGCTACACCTTC,CSARYRTAWGYTF
TRBV4-1,TRBJ1-2,.,.,TGCGCCAGCAGCCACCAGCCTCTTTTGAACTATGGCTACACCTTC,CASSHQPLLNYGYTF
TRBV20-1,TRBJ2-7,.,few,TGCAGTGCTAGGGCGGATTCGGGCGAGCAGTACTTC,CSARADSGEQYF
TRBV15,TRBJ2-1,.,.,TGTGCCACCAGCAGAGATTCGGCAGAAGAGCGGTTCTTC,CATSRDSAEERFF
TRBV6-1,TRBJ2-5,.,.,TGTGCCAGCAGTCCCGGACTGATTGAGCAGTACTTC,CASSPGLIEQYF
TRBV4-3,TRBJ2-3,TRBD1,few,TGCGCCAGCAGCCCCACCGGGACAGGGATAGCAGATACGCAGTATTTT,CASSPTGTGIADTQYF
TRBV30,TRBJ2-7,TRBD1,once,TGTGCCTGGGGACAGGGGGCGGGTGAGCAGTACTTC,CAWGQGAGEQYF
TRBV29-1,TRBJ2-5,TRBD2,.,TGCAGCGCCTCTCAGGGACTAGAAGAGACCCAGTACTTC,CSASQGLEETQYF
TRBV7-2,TRBJ2-1,.,.,TGTGCCAGCAGCACCTTAGTCGGTGAGCAGTTCTTC,CASSTLVGEQFF
TRBV27,TRBJ1-4,.,.,TGTGCCAGCAGTTTAGTTTGGCAGGGTGATGAAAAACTGTTTTTT,CASSLVWQGDEKLFF